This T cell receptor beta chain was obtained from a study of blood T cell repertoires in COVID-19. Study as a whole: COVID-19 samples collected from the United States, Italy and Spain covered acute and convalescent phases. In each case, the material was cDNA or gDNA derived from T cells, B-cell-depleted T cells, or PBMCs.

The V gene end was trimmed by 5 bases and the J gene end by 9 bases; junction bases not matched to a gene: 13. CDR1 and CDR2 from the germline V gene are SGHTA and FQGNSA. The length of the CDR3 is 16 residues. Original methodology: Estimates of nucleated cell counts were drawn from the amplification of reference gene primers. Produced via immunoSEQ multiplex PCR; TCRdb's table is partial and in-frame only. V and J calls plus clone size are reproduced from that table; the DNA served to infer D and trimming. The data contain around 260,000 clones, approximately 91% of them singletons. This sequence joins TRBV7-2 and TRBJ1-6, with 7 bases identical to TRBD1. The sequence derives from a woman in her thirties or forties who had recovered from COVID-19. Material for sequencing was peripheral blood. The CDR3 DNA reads TGTGCCAGCAGCCCGACAGGGCGCACCGCAAGTTCACCCCTCCACTTT. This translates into CASSPTGRTASSPLHF.